The source of this T cell receptor (beta chain) is a study of graft-versus-host responses after intestinal transplantation. Study summary: For approximately three years after anti-thymocyte globulin induction, all recipients took tacrolimus and steroids.

Note on this clone: The antigen remains unidentified.

Study-wide results and caveats: GvH clones surfaced in recipient marrow, some emerging earlier in ileum or blood. Early post-transplant declines in HvG were associated with peak levels of circulating GvH clones.

The table came from immunoSEQ multiplex PCR; TCRdb's copy has only in-frame clones and leaves some out. The table has 100,000 to 120,000 clones, roughly 95% seen once; the top ten hold roughly 0.5%. Unmatched junction bases numbered 6, after V lost 5 bases and J lost 13 bases. The CDR3 runs to 13 residues. The V gene's germline CDR1 is SGHTA and CDR2 FQGNSA. The receptor's source is a human donor who received an intestinal transplant. Specimen: unstimulated CD8+ T cells sorted from spleen or lymph node cells, collected before intestinal transplant. The rearrangement uses TRBV7-2 and TRBJ2-7; 15 positions match TRBD2. CDR3 coding DNA: TGTGCCAGCAGCCTGGGACTAGCGGGAGGAGGATACTTC. It specifies CASSLGLAGGGYF.